Listed below are T cell receptor beta chains from one sample, sequenced in a study of blood T cell repertoires in COVID-19. Assay: immunoSEQ multiplex PCR; the TCRdb copy retains only in-frame clones and omits some. Among some 130,000 clones listed, roughly nine tenths were seen once. The sample was peripheral blood. The source is a man aged 60-69 years with COVID-19, enrolled during active disease. The CDR3 runs from the conserved cysteine through the conserved F or W. The D gene is left open where the match is weak. The size field is filled for only some rows; it gives once, few, many or a size class.

d_gene,len,abundance,v_gene,j_gene,CDR3nt,CDR3aa
NA,15,NA,TRBV14,TRBJ1-2,TGTGCCAGCAGCCAATACTCAGGGGCTGGCTATGGCTACACCTTC,CASSQYSGAGYGYTF
NA,16,NA,TRBV21-1,TRBJ1-1,TGTGCCAGCAGAGTGGTTCTAGCTACAATTCGCACTGAAGCTTTCTTT,CASRVVLATIRTEAFF
NA,17,NA,TRBV19,TRBJ1-5,TGTGCCAGTAGTATCCCCGGGGAGCGGGGGAGCAATCAGCCCCAGCATTTT,CASSIPGERGSNQPQHF
NA,12,NA,TRBV12-3/TRBV12-4,TRBJ2-1,TGTGCCAGCACTACCCTCCCGCATGAGCAGTTCTTC,CASTTLPHEQFF
TRBD2,15,NA,TRBV20-1,TRBJ2-1,TGCAGTGCAAGTAGCGGGAGAACCACCTACAATGAGCAGTTCTTC,CSASSGRTTYNEQFF
TRBD2,16,NA,TRBV28,TRBJ2-1,TGTGCCAGCAGTTGGACTAGCGGGAGCTCCTACAATGAGCAGTTCTTC,CASSWTSGSSYNEQFF
TRBD1,11,NA,TRBV12-3/TRBV12-4,TRBJ2-7,TGTGCCAGCAGTGGACAGGCAAGGCAGTACTTC,CASSGQARQYF
NA,16,NA,TRBV9,TRBJ1-6,TGTGCCAGCAGCGTAGGGTGGAGCTCCTATAATTCACCCCTCCACTTT,CASSVGWSSYNSPLHF
NA,17,NA,TRBV19,TRBJ1-4,TGTGCCAGTCCTTACAAAGACAGTCGACGGACTAATGAAAAACTGTTTTTT,CASPYKDSRRTNEKLFF
NA,14,NA,TRBV21-1,TRBJ2-5,TGTGCCAGCAGCAAAATAACAGCCCAAGAGACCCAGTACTTC,CASSKITAQETQYF
NA,15,once,TRBV4-1,TRBJ1-2,TGCGCCAGCAGCCAAGGGTTAGTGTTTTTCTATGGCTACACCTTC,CASSQGLVFFYGYTF
NA,15,NA,TRBV3-1/TRBV3-2,TRBJ1-4,TGTGCCAGCAGCCAGGCGGCAACAACTAATGAAAAACTGTTTTTT,CASSQAATTNEKLFF
TRBD2,14,NA,TRBV9,TRBJ2-5,TGTGCCAGCAGTATAACTAGCGGGAGTGAGACCCAGTACTTC,CASSITSGSETQYF
NA,15,NA,TRBV11-1,TRBJ1-1,TGTGCCAGCAGCTTAGCGTTGCGGGGAGGGACTGAAGCTTTCTTT,CASSLALRGGTEAFF
TRBD1,15,NA,TRBV5-6,TRBJ2-7,TGTGCCAGCAGCATACTCGGACAGGGAGGCCACGAGCAGTACTTC,CASSILGQGGHEQYF
NA,12,NA,TRBV2,TRBJ1-4,TGTGCCAGCAGTGACAGGGTAGAAAAACTGTTTTTT,CASSDRVEKLFF
NA,14,NA,TRBV24-1,TRBJ2-3,TGTGCCACCAGTGATTTGGCGGAACCAGATACGCAGTATTTT,CATSDLAEPDTQYF
TRBD1,13,NA,TRBV13,TRBJ1-4,TGTGCCAGCAGCCGGGACAGTAATGAAAAACTGTTTTTT,CASSRDSNEKLFF
NA,10,once,TRBV6-5,TRBJ1-6,TGTGCATTAGGGGATTCACCCCTCCACTTT,CALGDSPLHF
NA,16,NA,TRBV3-1/TRBV3-2,TRBJ1-5,TGTGCCAGCAGCCAAGATGCGGGGGGGGGCAATCAGCCCCAGCATTTT,CASSQDAGGGNQPQHF
TRBD1,12,NA,TRBV7-8,TRBJ2-1,TGTGCCAGTCGACACAGGGGGAATGAGCAGTTCTTC,CASRHRGNEQFF
NA,14,NA,TRBV2,TRBJ2-5,TGTGCCAGCAGGGAAACGGGTCCTCAAGAGACCCAGTACTTC,CASRETGPQETQYF
NA,15,NA,TRBV6-2/TRBV6-3,TRBJ1-2,TGTGCCAGCAGTTTCCCGGGAGGCCTCGACTATGGCTACACCTTC,CASSFPGGLDYGYTF
TRBD1,17,NA,TRBV18,TRBJ1-3,TGTGCCAGCTCACCGACGACAGGGGACACCTCTGGAAACACCATATATTTT,CASSPTTGDTSGNTIYF
NA,13,NA,TRBV30,TRBJ1-6,TGTGCCTGGAGGGCTTTGTATAATTCACCCCTCCACTTT,CAWRALYNSPLHF
NA,14,once,TRBV5-1,TRBJ2-7,TGCGCCAGCAGCTTGGGAGGGCTTGGCTACGAGCAGTACTTC,CASSLGGLGYEQYF
TRBD1,16,NA,TRBV11-2,TRBJ1-4,TGTGCCAGCAGCTCTAAAAAAGGGGGCACTAATGAAAAACTGTTTTTT,CASSSKKGGTNEKLFF
NA,13,NA,TRBV11-3,TRBJ1-1,TGTGCCAGCAGCACCCCGCGGGGGACTGAAGCTTTCTTT,CASSTPRGTEAFF
TRBD1,14,NA,TRBV28,TRBJ1-2,TGTGCCATCCGAGGGACAGCCATTAACTATGGCTACACCTTC,CAIRGTAINYGYTF
NA,14,NA,TRBV10-2,TRBJ1-3,TGCGCCAGCACTCAGGGAACAACTGGAAACACCATATATTTT,CASTQGTTGNTIYF
TRBD2,17,NA,TRBV3-1/TRBV3-2,TRBJ2-2,TGTGCCAGCAGCCAAGATATAGCGGGGCCAAACACCGGGGAGCTGTTTTTT,CASSQDIAGPNTGELFF
TRBD1,13,NA,TRBV24-1,TRBJ1-1,TGTGCCACCAGTGGCCCCAGGGGGTCTGAAGCTTTCTTT,CATSGPRGSEAFF
TRBD2,15,NA,TRBV11-2,TRBJ2-6,TGTGCCAGCAGCGCCCTGACTAGCGGGGCCAACGTCCTGACTTTC,CASSALTSGANVLTF
NA,13,NA,TRBV5-5,TRBJ1-1,TGTGCCAGCAGCTTTGCTGGGAGGTCTGAAGCTTTCTTT,CASSFAGRSEAFF
TRBD1,15,NA,TRBV5-4,TRBJ2-7,TGTGCCAGCAGGAAGGACAGGACTGTCTCCTACGAGCAGTACTTC,CASRKDRTVSYEQYF
TRBD2,15,NA,TRBV14,TRBJ2-1,TGTGCCAGCAGCCAAGAACTAGCGGGAGGAACTGAGCAGTTCTTC,CASSQELAGGTEQFF
NA,18,NA,TRBV7-8,TRBJ2-6,TGTGCCAGCAGCCCTCCGGGACTCTGGTTTTACTGGGCCAACGTCCTGACTTTC,CASSPPGLWFYWANVLTF
NA,12,NA,TRBV12-3/TRBV12-4,TRBJ2-3,TGTGCCAGCTCCATCCACACAGATACGCAGTATTTT,CASSIHTDTQYF
NA,13,NA,TRBV7-3,TRBJ1-1,TGTGCCAGCAGCTTAACACAGAACACTGAAGCTTTCTTT,CASSLTQNTEAFF
NA,15,NA,TRBV5-5,TRBJ1-4,TGTGCCAGCAGCTTTGATCCGGGACTGGATGAAAAACTGTTTTTT,CASSFDPGLDEKLFF
TRBD1,15,few,TRBV7-8,TRBJ1-6,TGTGCCAGCAGCTATGACAGGGGGGTTCGGTCACCCCTCCACTTT,CASSYDRGVRSPLHF